This T cell receptor beta chain comes out of a study of T cells in Graves' hyperthyroidism and ophthalmopathy. There were TCR beta CDR3 regions amplified from RNA transcripts. RT-PCR in the first round (using the HTBI primer set) targeted the TCR CDR3. TCRdb re-called the multiplex PCR reads through MiXCR, storing one row per CDR3 protein. The table has approximately 490,000 distinct CDR3 sequences, 20% to 25% seen once. V was trimmed by 3 bases and J by 5 bases, leaving 13 bases between them. Germline CDR1 is KGHSH and CDR2 is LQKENI. The CDR3 has 14 residues. This clonotype was seen more than once but under ten times. Antigen unknown. The study, taken as a whole, reports: A median about 7 months before onset, the model predicted ophthalmopathy.

The TCR comes from a woman aged 70-85 years with Graves' ophthalmopathy. This chain joins TRBV18 and TRBJ1-1, with no clear D. Material: blood. The DNA for the CDR3 is TGTGCCAGCTCACCTATGAGTTTACAGACTGAAGCTTTCTTT. Its translation is CASSPMSLQTEAFF.